This T cell receptor beta chain came from a study of regulatory T cells in long-lasting Graves disease (dated by TCRdb to 2020 to 2022). As for the study more broadly: Newly diagnosed Graves' disease patients had taken antithyroid drugs for less than 3 months. Peripheral blood TCR sequencing and RNA sequencing compared persistent Graves' disease patients with newly diagnosed Graves' disease patients. The study was conducted in China and was registered as a clinical trial. TCR sequencing covered some 13 persistent and 20 or so newly diagnosed Graves' disease patients, around 33 samples in total. Broad study findings and their caveats: TRBV28, TRBJ1-2 and TRBJ2-5 were preferentially used in persistent disease, while TRBV20-1 and TRBJ2-1 were favored in newly diagnosed disease. The small sample size was acknowledged by the authors as a limitation that may reduce accuracy. Only the TCR beta chain was sequenced and analyzed. Compared with newly diagnosed patients, patients with persistent Graves' disease had lower TCR Shannon entropy and fewer highly expanded clones, which suggests clonal expansion. Peripheral blood alone was examined, since thyroid tissue, which constituted the primary lesion, could not be accessed. A larger number of public clonotypes was shared among persistent patients (approximately 3,000) than among newly diagnosed patients (approximately 930).

There are a few counts of this clonotype. There is no known antigen for this receptor. Base qualities were left out, and no much larger clone turns up one base away. The library was made by multiplex PCR. The data were produced on an Illumina HiSeq 4000. To build TCR beta libraries, CDR3 regions were amplified by Arm-PCR using iRepertoire HTBI primers. Before sequencing, the PCR products went through gel purification. Per the source publication's procedure: A total of fewer than 70 TRBV and 14 TRBJ segments were identified across samples and were used for gene usage analysis of CDR3 amino acid clonotypes. Filtered high-quality paired reads were merged into contigs using COPE and FqMerger. BLAST was used to align contigs to IMGT TRBV, TRBD and TRBJ reference genes, with CDR3 defined following IMGT. Any clonotype with a frequency above 0.1% was counted as a highly expanded clone. Shannon entropy was used to measure repertoire diversity, and the Gini coefficient was used to measure V-J evenness. A clonotype was considered public if more than one individual shared it. TCRdb redid the processing of the public reads, applying fastp at Q25 and MiXCR, and retained in-frame beta chains. Rows are unified per CDR3 protein, each entry keeping the most common DNA and genes. In this record, the V and J calls reflect TCRdb's handling and not the investigators' own analysis. Present in this sample are about 540,000 distinct CDR3 sequences, 13% of which were seen just once. Together, the top ten hold 8.5% to 10% of the sample.

CDR1 and CDR2, per the germline V gene, are LGHNT and FRNRAP. The junction carries 22 bases between V and J, which are trimmed by 5 bases and 4 bases respectively. Reading from cysteine to phenylalanine, the CDR3 counts 17 amino acids. This entry keeps only the CDR3 DNA: 51 bases, framed from base 1. The sample's time point label is to be understood as: newly diagnosed GD, antithyroid drugs for less than 3 months. For both TCR sequencing and RNA sequencing, RNA was extracted from PBMCs in TRIzol. Graves' disease was diagnosed according to American Thyroid Association guidelines. Recruitment of patients was carried out at an endocrinology department in Xi'an, China. Each patient gave approximately 10 milliliters of peripheral blood, collected in an EDTA anticoagulant tube. Ficoll Paque Plus density gradient separation was used to isolate PBMCs, and no further T cell sorting was done. RNA quality was checked with an Agilent 2100 Bioanalyzer and agarose gel, and concentration with a NanoDrop 2000.

This same sample was also part of a study on T cells in Graves' hyperthyroidism and ophthalmopathy. Reported in the second study: Graves' hyperthyroidism was defined as stable when no progression to ophthalmopathy occurred over 18 months of follow-up. The hyperthyroidism patients were between 18 and 65 years old and newly diagnosed, with a disease duration of less than 2 months. The study excluded patients with uncontrolled infections, other autoimmune diseases, pregnancy or lactation. Diagnoses were established on the basis of clinical symptoms, serum thyroxine and TRAb, thyroid ultrasound, and orbital computed tomography. A first-round RT-PCR of the TCR CDR3 used the HTBI primer set with the Qiagen OneStep RT-PCR kit. Most expanded thyroid clonotypes (frequency above 0.001) were also detected in blood, suggesting blood repertoires may reflect thyroid immune responses. A model built on a 13 V-J signature distinguished ophthalmopathy from stable hyperthyroidism, reaching about 88% sensitivity and under 84% specificity in cross-validation and 80%/75% in testing. During validation, the model predicted progression to ophthalmopathy a median of approximately 6.5 months ahead of onset, with almost 71% sensitivity and 72% to 80% specificity. TCR V-J signatures able to tell the groups apart were searched for in a discovery cohort of 100 patients, of whom over 40 had Graves' ophthalmopathy and some 60 had stable Graves' hyperthyroidism. Prospective prediction of ophthalmopathy was tested in an independent validation cohort of fewer than 20 hyperthyroidism patients and approximately 17 patients who later progressed to ophthalmopathy. For training and testing, the roughly 93 patients in the discovery cohort were randomly divided in a 7:3 ratio. In addition, the study compared T-cell repertoires in thyroid tissue and in blood from roughly six Graves' hyperthyroidism patients. After sampling, hyperthyroidism patients received methimazole starting at 30 mg daily, and ophthalmopathy patients received high-dose intravenous methylprednisolone. A second multiplex PCR round built the libraries, followed by size selection and purification. Libraries were sequenced paired-end with 100 bp reads on an Illumina HiSeq2000. SOAPnuke was used to process the raw data, throwing out any read that contained adapters or uncalled bases, had a mean Phred below 15, or lacked an exact constant-primer or identifier match. High-quality paired reads were merged using COPE v1.2.5, and each unique nucleotide sequence was defined as a clonotype. MiTCR v1.1 was used to align clonotypes to the IMGT TRBV, TRBD and TRBJ reference segments. Analysis was restricted to V-J combinations with a frequency above 0.0001, which covered 98% to 99.2% of repertoires. A TCS score was defined as the ratio of F50 (clonal expansion) to E x V (chaos), with BLOSUM62-based TCRdist applied between CDR3 peptides within each V-J. Welch's t-statistics and random forest reduced several hundred V-J features to about 12, which were used in a naive Bayes classifier (R e1071). Sample size was not statistically predetermined, and investigators were not blinded to group allocation. The paper describes TCR Vbeta CDR3 sequencing of around 130 peripheral blood samples, made up of 43 ophthalmopathy patients, roughly 75 hyperthyroidism patients and some 17 progressor patients.

The sequence joins TRBV12-5 to TRBJ2-3, with the D gene not clear enough to name. The sequence derives from a man aged 30-40 years with Graves disease. Donor details come from another sample of the same person, matched by shared clones. Sequenced here: peripheral blood mononuclear cells (PBMCs), sampled at new diagnosis, from a patient treated with antithyroid drugs. The CDR3 corresponds to CASGPLVPARNSDTQYF. The base sequence is TGTGCTAGTGGTCCCCTAGTGCCGGCTCGGAATTCAGATACGCAGTATTTT. Reference TRBV12-5 and TRBJ2-3 proteins supply the regions before and after the CDR3; the full variable domain is: DARVTQTPRHKVTEMGQEVTMRCQPILGHNTVFWYRQTMMQGLELLAYFRNRAPLDDSGMPKDRFSAEMPDATLATLKIQPSEPRDSAVYFCASGPLVPARNSDTQYFGPGTRLTVL.